The 23 T cell receptor beta chains listed next were all sequenced from one sample in a study of T cell responses to AZD1222 COVID-19 vaccine. Clones were read by immunoSEQ multiplex PCR, and TCRdb kept only the in-frame ones, dropping some. The repertoire holds some 140,000 clones, with 65% to 90% as singletons. Material: peripheral blood, obtained 28 days after the second dose of the MenACWY control vaccine. The source of these receptors is an adult who received the MenACWY meningococcal vaccine as a control.

This clone came up once. The chain couples TRBV5-1 to TRBJ2-3; D not resolved. CDR1 and CDR2 (germline): SGHRS, YFSETQ. This CDR3 has 15 residues. V was cut by 1 base and J by 8 bases, with 17 bases left in between. The CDR3 spells CASSLLSAGGRTQYF. For the CDR3, the DNA is TGCGCCAGCAGCTTGTTATCGGCAGGCGGCCGTACGCAGTATTTT. The variable domain in full, with the rest retrieved from reference TRBV5-1 and TRBJ2-3, is KAGVTQTPRYLIKTRGQQVTLSCSPISGHRSVSWYQQTPGQGLQFLFEYFSETQRNKGNFPGRFSGRQFSNSRSEMNVSTLELGDSALYLCASSLLSAGGRTQYFGPGTRLTVL.

The chain links TRBV6-6 to TRBJ2-6; D gene ambiguous. V was clipped by 5 bases and J by 4 bases, with 6 bases between them. This CDR3 has 13 residues. Germline V CDR1 and CDR2: MNHNY, SVGAGI (reference sequence). The CDR3 bases are TGTGCCAGCAGTAGCCAAGGGGCCAACGTCCTGACTTTC. This encodes CASSSQGANVLTF.

The sample holds one count of this clone. The gene calls are TRBV6-6 and TRBJ2-7, with 8 bases fitting TRBD2. The length of the CDR3 is 15 residues. Germline CDR1 and CDR2: MNHNY and SVGAGI (reference sequence). The V and J ends lost 2 bases and 0 bases, in that order; junction bases with no gene match: 3. The CDR3 nucleotides are TGTGCCAGCAGTTACAAGCGGGAGTTCTCCTACGAGCAGTACTTC. This translates into CASSYKREFSYEQYF.

V usage is TRBV6-5 and J usage is TRBJ1-1; D is unresolved. V was cut by 6 bases and J by 1 base, with 15 bases left in between. CDR3 length: 15 amino acids. Germline CDR1 is MNHEY and CDR2 is SVGAGI. This chain's CDR3 is CASSPAGHTNTEAFF. The CDR3 DNA reads as TGTGCCAGCAGCCCGGCAGGCCACACGAACACTGAAGCTTTCTTT.

This clone was seen just once. V usage is TRBV5-1 and J usage is TRBJ2-3; D perhaps matches TRBD1 (7 bases). V shed 3 bases and J shed 3 bases, with 14 bases lying between them. Germline V gene lookup returns CDR1 SGHRS and CDR2 YFSETQ. The CDR3 has 15 amino acids. The CDR3 loop reads CASSSRDSVTDTQYF. The CDR3 region has the DNA TGCGCCAGCAGCTCGCGGGACAGTGTTACAGATACGCAGTATTTT.

The CDR3 coding sequence is TGTGCCAGCAGTTTAAGTGTGGGACTAGCGGGAAATACGCAGTATTTT. This translates into CASSLSVGLAGNTQYF. The chain combines TRBV27 with TRBJ2-3; 13 bases are a match to TRBD2. The ends lost 2 bases at V and 7 bases at J; junction bases unmatched: 6. Germline V gene sequence: CDR1 MNHEY, CDR2 SMNVEV (reference sequence). The CDR3 is 16 amino acids.

This chain joins TRBV12-3 or TRBV12-4 and TRBJ2-3; D is perhaps TRBD2 (6 bases). The CDR3 runs 11 residues. The V gene lost 6 bases and the J gene lost 14 bases, with 15 bases spanning the gap. The CDR3 sequence is CASSPGTERYF. CDR3 in DNA: TGTGCCAGCAGCCCCGGGACTGAACGGTATTTT.

The V call is TRBV6-1, the J call TRBJ1-1; the match to TRBD1 covers 8 bases. Losses at the gene ends were 1 base for V and 9 bases for J; bases not matched to a gene: 4. The germline V gene encodes CDR1 MNHNS and CDR2 SASEGT. The CDR3 totals 13 residues. The CDR3 reads CASSEGQGAQAFF. The CDR3 nucleotides read TGTGCCAGCAGTGAAGGGCAGGGGGCTCAAGCTTTCTTT.

The V call is TRBV29-1, the J call TRBJ2-5; D is unclear. The germline V gene has CDR1 SQVTM and CDR2 ANQGSEA. The CDR3 length is 12 residues. V lost 0 bases and J lost 4, with 6 bases in between. The CDR3 DNA reads TGCAGCGTTGAAGAATTGGGAGAGACCCAGTACTTC. This sequence encodes CSVEELGETQYF.

This chain links TRBV3-1 (or the pseudogene TRBV3-2) with TRBJ2-3, with 7 nucleotides matching TRBD1. Germline values: CDR1 LGHDT, CDR2 YNNKEL (reference sequence). V lost 1 base and J lost 3; bases outside the gene matches: 10. This CDR3 region has 17 residues. CDR3 nucleotide sequence: TGTGCCAGCAGCCAAGTCTTTGGGGACAGCCCTACAGATACGCAGTATTTT. It specifies CASSQVFGDSPTDTQYF.

The rearrangement links TRBV4-1 to TRBJ1-5, with 8 bases lining up with TRBD1. CDR1 and CDR2 (germline): MGHRA, YSYEKL. V was clipped by 0 bases and J by 6 bases; unmatched bases: 1. This CDR3 region has 14 residues. This chain's CDR3 is CASSQETGVQPQHF. CDR3 nucleotides: TGCGCCAGCAGCCAAGAGACAGGGGTTCAGCCCCAGCATTTT.

The gene calls are TRBV7-3 and TRBJ1-1; no clear D gene. The CDR3 is 15 amino acids. In germline, CDR1 is SGHTA, CDR2 FQGTGA. Trimming stripped 1 base from V and 1 base from J, with 10 bases between. CDR3 bases: TGTGCCAGCAGCTTAAGCCACTTAACGAACACTGAAGCTTTCTTT. It codes for CASSLSHLTNTEAFF.

J is TRBJ1-2 and V is TRBV7-9; D unclear. The CDR3 spans 15 residues. CDR1 is SEHNR, CDR2 FQNEAQ, per germline (reference sequence). The ends were cut back, 6 bases at V and 0 bases at J, with 14 bases in the middle. The CDR3 region has the DNA TGTGCCAGCAGTCCCTTTGCAGCTACTAACTATGGCTACACCTTC. The encoded protein is CASSPFAATNYGYTF.

V and J are TRBV3-1 (or the pseudogene TRBV3-2) and TRBJ1-2; 7 bases agree with TRBD1. The germline gives CDR1 LGHDT, CDR2 YNNKEL (reference sequence). The trim removed 4 bases at V and 4 bases at J, leaving 9 bases unmatched. CDR3 length equals 15 residues. CDR3 bases: TGTGCCAGCAGCCTTGGACAGGCTACCTTCTATGGCTACACCTTC. Amino acid sequence: CASSLGQATFYGYTF.

The V gene is TRBV9, the J gene TRBJ1-4; 7 positions match TRBD1. The ends lost 0 bases at V and 4 bases at J; junction bases unmatched: 3. The CDR3 covers 15 residues. CDR1 and CDR2 from the germline V gene are SGDLS and YYNGEE. CDR3 nucleotide sequence: TGTGCCAGCAGCGTAGGGACAGGTTATAATGAAAAACTGTTTTTT. It specifies CASSVGTGYNEKLFF. Full variable domain (outside the CDR3, taken from reference TRBV9 and TRBJ1-4): DSGVTQTPKHLITATGQRVTLRCSPRSGDLSVYWYQQSLDQGLQFLIQYYNGEERAKGNILERFSAQQFPDLHSELNLSSLELGDSALYFCASSVGTGYNEKLFFGSGTQLSVL.

The chain is built from TRBV28 and TRBJ1-1; 7 bases line up with TRBD1. J gave up 1 base and V 7 bases, and 6 bases lay outside the gene matches. Germline values: CDR1 MDHEN, CDR2 SYDVKM. The CDR3 is made up of 14 amino acids. As DNA, the CDR3 is TGTGCCAGCACGAGGGGGCTAAGGAACACTGAAGCTTTCTTT. This translates into CASTRGLRNTEAFF.

This sequence joins TRBV7-9 and TRBJ2-7, with D perhaps TRBD2 (6 bases). The CDR3 contains 14 residues. The V end was cut by 3 bases, the J end by 3 bases, with 12 bases between. Germline CDR1 and CDR2: SEHNR and FQNEAQ (reference sequence). DNA for the CDR3: TGTGCCAGCAGCTTTCGGGAGACTAGCTACGAGCAGTACTTC. Its translation: CASSFRETSYEQYF. The entire variable domain, with the rest obtained from reference TRBV7-9 and TRBJ2-7, is as follows: DTGVSQNPRHKITKRGQNVTFRCDPISEHNRLYWYRQTLGQGPEFLTYFQNEAQLEKSRLLSDRFSAERPKGSFSTLEIQRTEQGDSAMYLCASSFRETSYEQYFGPGTRLTVT.

The genes are TRBV5-5 and TRBJ1-2; D unclear. The germline CDR1 and CDR2 sequences are SGHKS and YYEKEE (reference sequence). The CDR3 is 11 residues long. V was shortened by 1 base and J by 7 bases, with 5 bases between the two germline ends. CDR3 nucleotide sequence: TGTGCCAGCAGCTTGAACCGTGGCTACACCTTC. Amino acids: CASSLNRGYTF. Looking up the rest from reference TRBV5-5 and TRBJ1-2 gives the full variable domain: DAGVTQSPTHLIKTRGQQVTLRCSPISGHKSVSWYQQVLGQGPQFIFQYYEKEERGRGNFPDRFSARQFPNYSSELNVNALLLGDSALYLCASSLNRGYTFGSGTRLTVV.

The gene calls are TRBV13 and TRBJ1-2; D is unclear. The V end lost 2 bases, the J end lost 7 bases, and 11 bases lay between the germline ends. Germline V gene lookup returns CDR1 PRHDT and CDR2 FYEKMQ (reference sequence). This CDR3 is built from 13 residues. The CDR3 reads CASSLWPEVGYTF. The CDR3 DNA follows: TGTGCCAGCAGCTTATGGCCTGAGGTTGGCTACACCTTC.

V gene TRBV4-2 combines with J gene TRBJ2-7; D remains unclear. This CDR3 comprises 14 residues. CDR1 is LGHNA, CDR2 YNFKEQ, per germline. The V gene lost 0 bases and the J gene lost 3 bases, with 9 bases spanning the gap. CDR3: CASSQDGRHYEQYF. The CDR3 region has the DNA TGTGCCAGCAGCCAAGATGGGCGCCACTACGAGCAGTACTTC.

The chain links TRBV29-1 to TRBJ1-2; 8 bases map to TRBD1. The ends lost 7 bases at V and 4 bases at J; junction bases unmatched: 5. CDR1 and CDR2 from the germline V gene are SQVTM and ANQGSEA. This CDR3 is built from 12 residues. CDR3 loop: CSATGAFYGYTF. For the CDR3, the DNA is TGCAGCGCGACAGGGGCTTTCTATGGCTACACCTTC.

The rearrangement links TRBV19 to TRBJ1-6; no clear D gene. Deletions cut 11 bases from V and 10 bases from J, with 27 bases between. Germline CDR1 reads LNHDA; CDR2 reads SQIVND (reference sequence). This CDR3 region has 16 residues. The DNA of the CDR3 is TGTGCCCCTCCGTGGGCCACCGGCGGAATCGGCTCACCCCTCCACTTT. Amino acids: CAPPWATGGIGSPLHF.

The gene calls are TRBV5-6 and TRBJ2-2; D unresolved. The CDR3 loop spans 13 amino acids. V shed 3 bases and J shed 5 bases, with 8 bases lying between them. Germline CDR1 is SGHDT and CDR2 is YYEEEE. The CDR3 is CASSSYRTGELFF. The CDR3 DNA sequence: TGTGCCAGCAGCTCATACAGAACCGGGGAGCTGTTTTTT.